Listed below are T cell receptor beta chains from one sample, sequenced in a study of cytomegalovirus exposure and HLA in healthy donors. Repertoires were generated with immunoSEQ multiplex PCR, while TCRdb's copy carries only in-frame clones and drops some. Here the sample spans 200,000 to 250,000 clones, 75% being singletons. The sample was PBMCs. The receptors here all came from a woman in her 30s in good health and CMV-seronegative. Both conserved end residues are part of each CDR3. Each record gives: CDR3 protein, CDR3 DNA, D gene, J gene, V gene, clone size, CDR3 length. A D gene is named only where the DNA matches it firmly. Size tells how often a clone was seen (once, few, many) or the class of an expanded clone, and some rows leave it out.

CASSATQGYTQYF | TGTGCCAGCAGCGCAACACAGGGCTATACGCAGTATTTT | - | TRBJ2-3 | TRBV5-5 | - | 13
CASSLDGTSGYNEQFF | TGTGCCAGCAGCTTAGACGGGACTAGCGGCTACAATGAGCAGTTCTTC | TRBD2 | TRBJ2-1 | TRBV7-2 | - | 16
CACNIGTTYEQYF | TGTGCCTGCAATATCGGGACTACCTACGAGCAGTACTTC | TRBD2 | TRBJ2-7 | TRBV30 | - | 13
CANSYTTELAPSSYNEQFF | TGTGCCAACAGTTACACCACCGAACTAGCCCCTAGCTCCTACAATGAGCAGTTCTTC | - | TRBJ2-1 | TRBV6-8 | - | 19
CASSERTRGTEAFF | TGTGCCAGCAGTGAAAGGACGAGGGGGACTGAAGCTTTCTTT | - | TRBJ1-1 | TRBV2 | - | 14
CASSGQPNSGNTIYF | TGTGCCAGCAGTGGACAGCCTAACTCTGGAAACACCATATATTTT | - | TRBJ1-3 | TRBV2 | - | 15
CASSLAAGESTDTQYF | TGCGCCAGCAGCTTGGCGGCGGGGGAGAGCACAGATACGCAGTATTTT | TRBD2 | TRBJ2-3 | TRBV5-1 | - | 16
CASRARGNEAGYGYTF | TGTGCCAGCAGAGCACGGGGGAATGAGGCTGGCTATGGCTACACCTTC | - | TRBJ1-2 | TRBV27 | - | 16
CASSWGGLSSYNEQFF | TGCGCCAGCAGCTGGGGGGGACTGAGCTCCTACAATGAGCAGTTCTTC | TRBD2 | TRBJ2-1 | TRBV5-1 | - | 16
CASSESYGGGNTIYF | TGTGCCAGCAGTGAATCTTATGGCGGGGGAAACACCATATATTTT | - | TRBJ1-3 | TRBV6-1 | - | 15
CASSSLAGVRKTQYF | TGTGCCAGCAGCTCACTAGCGGGGGTTCGTAAGACCCAGTACTTC | TRBD2 | TRBJ2-5 | TRBV14 | - | 15
CASSEIRHDPQYF | TGCGCCAGCAGTGAGATCAGGCACGATCCCCAGTACTTC | - | TRBJ2-5 | TRBV10-1 | - | 13
CASSLGPQGVAYGYTF | TGTGCCAGCAGCTTAGGGCCTCAGGGGGTTGCCTATGGCTACACCTTC | TRBD1 | TRBJ1-2 | TRBV7-9 | - | 16
CASSPGLAGTYEQYF | TGTGCCAGCAGCCCCGGGCTAGCGGGGACCTACGAGCAGTACTTC | TRBD2 | TRBJ2-7 | TRBV7-9 | - | 15
CASSVGAYAEAFF | TGCGCCAGCAGCGTCGGAGCCTACGCCGAAGCTTTCTTT | - | TRBJ1-1 | TRBV5-1 | - | 13
CVISESRGGGTNNEQFF | TGTGTCATCAGTGAGTCTCGGGGGGGCGGGACCAACAATGAGCAGTTCTTC | TRBD2 | TRBJ2-1 | TRBV10-3 | - | 17
CASSIGVAEYNEQFF | TGTGCCAGTAGTATTGGGGTAGCGGAGTACAATGAGCAGTTCTTC | - | TRBJ2-1 | TRBV19 | - | 15
CSVDGGEGTQYF | TGCAGCGTTGACGGAGGAGAAGGGACCCAGTACTTC | - | TRBJ2-5 | TRBV29-1 | - | 12
CASSVDRQINYGYTF | TGTGCCAGCAGTGTGGACAGGCAGATCAACTATGGCTACACCTTC | TRBD1 | TRBJ1-2 | TRBV6-5 | - | 15
CASSQGQGQKTQYF | TGCGCCAGCAGCCAAGGACAGGGGCAGAAGACCCAGTACTTC | TRBD1 | TRBJ2-5 | TRBV4-1 | - | 14
CASSRIAGGEGNEQFF | TGTGCCAGCAGTAGGATAGCGGGAGGGGAAGGCAATGAGCAGTTCTTC | TRBD2 | TRBJ2-1 | TRBV27 | - | 16
CASSEGSRSEQYF | TGTGCCAGCAGCGAAGGTTCTCGGAGCGAGCAGTACTTC | - | TRBJ2-7 | TRBV9 | - | 13
CASSLPTSGNQETQYF | TGTGCCAGCAGCCTGCCGACTAGCGGGAACCAAGAGACCCAGTACTTC | TRBD2 | TRBJ2-5 | TRBV7-8 | - | 16
CASSPRDTEAFF | TGTGCCAGCAGCCCGCGGGACACTGAAGCTTTCTTT | - | TRBJ1-1 | TRBV7-9 | few | 12
CAWRGRGFAEAFF | TGTGCCTGGAGGGGAAGGGGGTTCGCTGAAGCTTTCTTT | - | TRBJ1-1 | TRBV30 | - | 13
CASRGQGLWGYTF | TGTGCCAGCAGAGGACAGGGGCTTTGGGGCTACACCTTC | TRBD1 | TRBJ1-2 | TRBV2 | few | 13
CASSPSGGYNEQFF | TGCGCCAGCAGCCCTAGCGGGGGATACAATGAGCAGTTCTTC | TRBD2 | TRBJ2-1 | TRBV5-1 | few | 14
CASSQRRAGGTYGYTF | TGCGCCAGCAGCCAAAGGAGGGCAGGAGGGACCTATGGCTACACCTTC | - | TRBJ1-2 | TRBV4-1 | few | 16
CASRSGTSSDTQYF | TGCGCCAGCAGGTCCGGGACTAGCTCCGATACGCAGTATTTT | TRBD2 | TRBJ2-3 | TRBV10-2 | - | 14
CASSVGDGGTDTQYF | TGTGCCAGCAGCGTAGGAGACGGAGGCACAGATACGCAGTATTTT | - | TRBJ2-3 | TRBV9 | - | 15
CATGIIAESTDTQYF | TGTGCCACCGGAATAATAGCGGAAAGCACAGATACGCAGTATTTT | - | TRBJ2-3 | TRBV10-3 | - | 15
CASSPPKTGVDNEQFF | TGTGCCAGCTCACCACCGAAGACAGGGGTTGACAATGAGCAGTTCTTC | TRBD1 | TRBJ2-1 | TRBV18 | - | 16
CASSRDSYEDSGNTIYF | TGTGCCAGCAGCCGGGACAGCTACGAAGACTCTGGAAACACCATATATTTT | TRBD1 | TRBJ1-3 | TRBV2 | - | 17
CASSYSWTGAGAEAFF | TGTGCCAGCAGTTACTCGTGGACAGGGGCGGGGGCTGAAGCTTTCTTT | TRBD1 | TRBJ1-1 | TRBV6-5 | - | 16
CASSSGLRSLF | TGTGCCAGCAGCTCGGGACTCCGTTCCCTCTTC | - | TRBJ2-1 | TRBV7-2 | - | 11
CASRQRGARNTGELFF | TGTGCCAGCAGGCAGCGGGGGGCCAGAAACACCGGGGAGCTGTTTTTT | TRBD2 | TRBJ2-2 | TRBV2 | few | 16
CASISPRVEAFF | TGTGCCAGCATTTCTCCGAGGGTTGAAGCTTTCTTT | - | TRBJ1-1 | TRBV6-6 | once | 12
CASTGLAGQPEQFF | TGTGCCAGCACCGGACTAGCGGGGCAACCTGAGCAGTTCTTC | TRBD2 | TRBJ2-1 | TRBV6-1 | - | 14
CSARLSGDTEAFF | TGCAGCGCCCGTCTGTCGGGTGACACTGAAGCTTTCTTT | - | TRBJ1-1 | TRBV29-1 | - | 13
CASRLAGGDGYEQYF | TGTGCCAGTAGATTGGCTGGGGGGGACGGATACGAGCAGTACTTC | TRBD2 | TRBJ2-7 | TRBV19 | - | 15
CASSAQLDQPQHF | TGTGCCAGCAGCGCTCAGCTAGATCAGCCCCAGCATTTT | - | TRBJ1-5 | TRBV9 | - | 13
CASSFTGTEAFF | TGTGCCAGCAGCTTTACGGGAACTGAAGCTTTCTTT | - | TRBJ1-1 | TRBV7-2 | many | 12
CASRLGGGSPNPMDF | TGTGCCAGCAGATTAGGGGGGGGGTCCCCTAATCCGATGGACTTC | - | TRBJ2-7 | TRBV7-8 | once | 15
CASSVGFDSHTEAFF | TGTGCCAGCAGTGTCGGTTTCGACAGTCATACTGAAGCTTTCTTT | - | TRBJ1-1 | TRBV6-1 | - | 15
CASSYSSGGAGQYF | TGTGCCAGCAGTTACTCTAGCGGGGGGGCCGGGCAGTACTTC | TRBD2 | TRBJ2-7 | TRBV6-6 | - | 14
CASSLLGAGGATEAFF | TGTGCCAGCAGCTTGTTGGGGGCCGGGGGGGCCACTGAAGCTTTCTTT | - | TRBJ1-1 | TRBV5-6 | few | 16
CASSVRQPHNEQFF | TGTGCCAGTAGTGTCAGACAGCCCCACAATGAGCAGTTCTTC | - | TRBJ2-1 | TRBV19 | few | 14
CASSAWGQGNLNYGYTF | TGTGCCAGCAGCGCATGGGGACAGGGGAATCTAAACTATGGCTACACCTTC | TRBD1 | TRBJ1-2 | TRBV7-9 | - | 17
CASLRERYEQYF | TGTGCCAGCCTCCGGGAAAGGTACGAGCAGTACTTC | - | TRBJ2-7 | TRBV6-1 | - | 12
CASSLDRHLEAFF | TGTGCCAGCAGCTTAGATCGACACCTTGAAGCTTTCTTT | - | TRBJ1-1 | TRBV11-3 | few | 13
CASSLATGAGELFF | TGTGCCAGCAGCTTGGCCACAGGGGCCGGGGAGCTGTTTTTT | TRBD1 | TRBJ2-2 | TRBV5-4 | few | 14
CASSKLNPSTQYF | TGTGCCAGCAGCAAATTAAATCCGAGTACGCAGTATTTT | - | TRBJ2-3 | TRBV21-1 | - | 13
CASSLEASGGSEQFF | TGCGCCAGCAGCTTGGAGGCTAGCGGGGGCTCTGAGCAGTTCTTC | TRBD2 | TRBJ2-1 | TRBV5-1 | once | 15